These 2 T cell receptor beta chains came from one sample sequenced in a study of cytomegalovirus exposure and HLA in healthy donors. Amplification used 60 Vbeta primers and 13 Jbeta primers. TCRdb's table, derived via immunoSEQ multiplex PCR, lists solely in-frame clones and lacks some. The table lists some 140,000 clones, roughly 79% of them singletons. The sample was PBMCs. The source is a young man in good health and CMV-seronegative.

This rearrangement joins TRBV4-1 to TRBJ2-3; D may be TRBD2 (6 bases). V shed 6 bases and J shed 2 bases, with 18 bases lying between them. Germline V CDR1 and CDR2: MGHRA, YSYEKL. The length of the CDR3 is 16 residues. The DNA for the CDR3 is TGCGCCAGCAGTCCGCGGCGAGGCGGGAACACAGATACGCAGTATTTT. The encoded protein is CASSPRRGGNTDTQYF.

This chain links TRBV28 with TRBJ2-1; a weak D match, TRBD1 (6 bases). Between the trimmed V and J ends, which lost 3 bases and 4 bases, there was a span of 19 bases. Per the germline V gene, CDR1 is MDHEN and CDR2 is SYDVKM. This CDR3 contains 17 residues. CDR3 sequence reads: CASSFGPDRGTYNEQFF. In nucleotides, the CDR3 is TGTGCCAGCAGTTTTGGACCGGACAGAGGGACATACAATGAGCAGTTCTTC.